The 14 T cell receptor beta chains below were found in one sample sequenced in a study of blood T cell repertoires in COVID-19. The repertoire was sequenced with immunoSEQ multiplex PCR; TCRdb's copy has only in-frame clones and lacks some. The sample consists of about 130,000 clones, approximately 85% of them appearing once. Sequencing was carried out using peripheral blood. The receptors originated from a woman older than 75 with COVID-19, enrolled during active disease.

V gene TRBV4-3 combines with J gene TRBJ1-3, with TRBD1 as a possible D gene (6 bases). CDR3 length: 15 residues. The ends were cut back, 1 base at V and 5 bases at J, with 12 bases in the middle. Germline CDR1 is LGHNA and CDR2 is YSLEER. The CDR3 sequence is CASSQGAGVRNTIYF. CDR3 DNA sequence: TGCGCCAGCAGCCAAGGGGCAGGGGTTAGAAACACCATATATTTT.

V is TRBV28 and J is TRBJ2-7; 7 bases align to TRBD1. CDR1 is MDHEN and CDR2 is SYDVKM in the germline V gene. The CDR3 is made up of 15 amino acids. The trim removed 6 bases at V and 0 bases at J, leaving 8 bases unmatched. As DNA, the CDR3 is TGTGCCAGCAGCTCAGGGGGACCTAGCTCCTACGAGCAGTACTTC. This translates into CASSSGGPSSYEQYF.

This clone was picked up one time. The rearrangement uses TRBV28 and TRBJ2-7, with D uncertain. V lost 3 bases, J lost 3 bases, and 6 bases lay in between. The CDR3 is 12 amino acids. Germline V gene sequence: CDR1 MDHEN, CDR2 SYDVKM. This CDR3 is CASSLAFYEQYF. The CDR3 DNA is TGTGCCAGCAGTTTGGCCTTCTACGAGCAGTACTTC.

The gene calls are TRBV5-5 and TRBJ1-5, with no clear D. The CDR3 sequence is 15 residues long. V lost 4 bases and J lost 2, with 13 bases in between. CDR1 and CDR2 from the germline V gene are SGHKS and YYEKEE (reference sequence). CDR3 region: CASSNSRSGNQPQHF. Written as DNA, the CDR3 is TGTGCCAGCAGCAATTCTCGGTCGGGCAATCAGCCCCAGCATTTT.

The V call is TRBV7-3, the J call TRBJ2-2; 10 bases line up with TRBD1. Germline V gene data show CDR1 as SGHTA and CDR2 as FQGTGA. J gave up 4 bases and V 3 bases, and 2 bases lay outside the gene matches. This CDR3 comprises 15 residues. The CDR3 reads CASSLGTGVTGELFF. For the CDR3, the DNA is TGTGCCAGCAGCTTGGGGACAGGGGTCACCGGGGAGCTGTTTTTT.

The CDR3 sequence: CASSFNSQGALEQFF. The CDR3 nucleotides read TGCGCCAGCAGCTTCAACTCACAGGGGGCGCTCGAGCAGTTCTTC. The chain links TRBV5-1 to TRBJ2-1; 9 nucleotides match TRBD1. The V segment lost 2 bases and the J segment 10 bases; nucleotides outside the gene matches: 10. This CDR3 is 15 amino acids long. Germline V lookup: CDR1 SGHRS, CDR2 YFSETQ.

The chain combines TRBV18 with TRBJ1-4; no firm D call. Between the trimmed V and J ends, which lost 5 bases and 3 bases, there was a span of 10 bases. CDR3 length equals 14 residues. The V gene's germline CDR1 is KGHSH and CDR2 LQKENI. The DNA for the CDR3 is TGTGCCAGCTCATCCGGTGGTTCTAATGAAAAACTGTTTTTT. Its translation: CASSSGGSNEKLFF.

The rearrangement uses TRBV6-6 and TRBJ1-5; D perhaps matches TRBD1 (5 bases). V was cut by 3 bases and J by 0 bases, with 9 bases left in between. The CDR3 runs to 15 residues. Looked up from germline, CDR1 is MNHNY and CDR2 is SVGAGI (reference sequence). Here the CDR3 reads CASSYGADSNQPQHF. CDR3 sequence (DNA): TGTGCCAGCAGTTATGGGGCGGATAGCAATCAGCCCCAGCATTTT.

This clone showed up just a few times. V usage is TRBV4-1 and J usage is TRBJ2-3; tentatively, D is TRBD2 (5 bases). The V gene lost 0 bases and the J gene lost 6 bases, with 13 bases spanning the gap. This CDR3 contains 15 residues. Germline assignment: CDR1 MGHRA and CDR2 YSYEKL. The CDR3 sequence: CASSQDQGGGDTQYF. CDR3 DNA: TGCGCCAGCAGCCAAGACCAAGGAGGCGGGGATACGCAGTATTTT.

J is TRBJ1-1 and V is TRBV19, with a weak D call TRBD1 (5 bases). The V and J ends lost 3 bases and 1 base respectively, with 12 bases between them. The CDR3 runs to 15 residues. The germline V gene encodes CDR1 LNHDA and CDR2 SQIVND (reference sequence). Written as DNA, the CDR3 is TGTGCCAGTAGTATTTACAGGTGGGGGAACACTGAAGCTTTCTTT. Residues: CASSIYRWGNTEAFF.

The chain links TRBV6-6 to TRBJ2-7; 7 nucleotides align to TRBD2. This CDR3 is built from 16 residues. Trimming removed 2 bases from V and 1 base from J; junction bases left unmatched: 8. CDR1 MNHNY and CDR2 SVGAGI come from the germline V gene (reference sequence). The CDR3 coding sequence is TGTGCCAGCAGTTACACGGGTAGCGGGCTATCCTACGAGCAGTACTTC. Translated, it gives CASSYTGSGLSYEQYF.

The chain joins TRBV5-5 to TRBJ2-7, with TRBD1 as a possible D gene (5 bases). This CDR3 region has 16 residues. V was shortened by 2 bases and J by 3 bases, with 18 bases between the two germline ends. Germline V gene lookup returns CDR1 SGHKS and CDR2 YYEKEE (reference sequence). CDR3 residues: CASSLAGRRANYEQYF. The DNA of the CDR3 is TGTGCCAGCAGCTTAGCAGGGCGTAGGGCCAACTACGAGCAGTACTTC. The variable domain in full, completed from reference TRBV5-5 and TRBJ2-7, reads DAGVTQSPTHLIKTRGQQVTLRCSPISGHKSVSWYQQVLGQGPQFIFQYYEKEERGRGNFPDRFSARQFPNYSSELNVNALLLGDSALYLCASSLAGRRANYEQYFGPGTRLTVT.

V usage is TRBV19 and J usage is TRBJ2-2; TRBD1 matches at 8 bases. From germline, CDR1 is LNHDA and CDR2 SQIVND (reference sequence). V shed 6 bases, J shed 0 bases, and the junction held 9 bases outside the gene matches. CDR3 length: 17 amino acids. CDR3 loop: CASRATGGKANTGELFF. The CDR3 nucleotides are TGTGCCAGTAGGGCTACAGGGGGTAAAGCGAACACCGGGGAGCTGTTTTTT.

The J gene is TRBJ1-2, the V gene TRBV19; a weak D match, TRBD1 (6 bases). The V and J ends lost 5 bases and 4 bases respectively, with 14 bases between them. CDR1 LNHDA and CDR2 SQIVND come from the germline V gene (reference sequence). The CDR3 is made up of 14 amino acids. The CDR3 bases are TGTGCCAGTAGTCTTGACAGGTTGGCCTATGGCTACACCTTC. Encoded protein: CASSLDRLAYGYTF.